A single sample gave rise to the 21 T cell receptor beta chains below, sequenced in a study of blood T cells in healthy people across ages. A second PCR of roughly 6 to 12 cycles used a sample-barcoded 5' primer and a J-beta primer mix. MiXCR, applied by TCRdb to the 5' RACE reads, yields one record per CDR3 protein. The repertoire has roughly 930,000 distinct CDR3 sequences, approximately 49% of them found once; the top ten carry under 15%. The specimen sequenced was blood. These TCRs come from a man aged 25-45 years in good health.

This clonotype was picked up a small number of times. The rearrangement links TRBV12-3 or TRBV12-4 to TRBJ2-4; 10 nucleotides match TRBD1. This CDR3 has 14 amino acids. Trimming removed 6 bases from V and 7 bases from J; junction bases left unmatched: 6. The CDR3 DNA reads TGTGCCAGCAGCTGGACAGGGGGTTGGAACATTCAGTACTTC. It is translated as CASSWTGGWNIQYF.

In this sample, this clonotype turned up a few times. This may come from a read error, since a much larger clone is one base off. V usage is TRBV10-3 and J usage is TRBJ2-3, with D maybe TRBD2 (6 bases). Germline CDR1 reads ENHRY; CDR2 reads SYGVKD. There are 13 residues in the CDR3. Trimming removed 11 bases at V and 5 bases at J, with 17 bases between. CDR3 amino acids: CAVGWGVGDTQYF. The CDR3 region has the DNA TGTGCCGTCGGATGGGGGGTAGGAGATACGCAGTATTTT.

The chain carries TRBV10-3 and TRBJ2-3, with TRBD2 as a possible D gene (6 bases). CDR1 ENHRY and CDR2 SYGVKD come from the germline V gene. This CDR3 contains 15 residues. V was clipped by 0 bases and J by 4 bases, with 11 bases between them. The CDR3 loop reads CAISESAGKADTQYF. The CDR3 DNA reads TGTGCCATCAGTGAGTCGGCGGGGAAGGCAGATACGCAGTATTTT.

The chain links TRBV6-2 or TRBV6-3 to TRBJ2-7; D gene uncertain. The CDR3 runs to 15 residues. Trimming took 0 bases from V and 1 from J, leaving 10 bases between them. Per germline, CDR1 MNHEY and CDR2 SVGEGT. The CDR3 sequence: CASSYSLVRSYEQYF. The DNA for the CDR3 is TGTGCCAGCAGTTACTCGTTAGTTCGATCCTACGAGCAGTACTTC.

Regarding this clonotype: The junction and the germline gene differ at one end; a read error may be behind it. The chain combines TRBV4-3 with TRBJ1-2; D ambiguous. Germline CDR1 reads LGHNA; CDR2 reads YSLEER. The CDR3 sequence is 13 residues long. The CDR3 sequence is CASGQDISDGYTF. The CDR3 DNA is TGCGCCAGCGGCCAAGATATTTCAGATGGCTACACCTTC.

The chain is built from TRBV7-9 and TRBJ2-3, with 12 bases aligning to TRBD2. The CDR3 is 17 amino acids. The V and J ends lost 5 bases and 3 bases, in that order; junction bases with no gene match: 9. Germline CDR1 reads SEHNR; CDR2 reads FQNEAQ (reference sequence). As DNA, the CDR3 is TGTGCCAGCAGCGATAGGACTAGCGGGGAAGGTACAGATACGCAGTATTTT. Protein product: CASSDRTSGEGTDTQYF.

CDR3 bases: TGTGCCAGCAACCTCGGACAGGCCTGCTTCAGAACAGATACGGAATATTTT. Translation gives CASNLGQACFRTDTEYF. The chain recombines TRBV12-3 or TRBV12-4 with TRBJ2-3, with 7 positions matching TRBD1. CDR3 length equals 17 residues. The ends lost 7 bases at V and 15 bases at J; junction bases unmatched: 28.

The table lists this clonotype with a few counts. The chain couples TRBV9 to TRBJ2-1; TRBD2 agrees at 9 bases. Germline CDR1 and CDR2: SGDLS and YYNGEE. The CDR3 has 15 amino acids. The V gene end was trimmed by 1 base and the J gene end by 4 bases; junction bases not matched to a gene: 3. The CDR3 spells CASSVSSGGYNEQFF. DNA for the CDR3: TGTGCCAGCAGCGTATCCAGCGGGGGGTACAATGAGCAGTTCTTC.

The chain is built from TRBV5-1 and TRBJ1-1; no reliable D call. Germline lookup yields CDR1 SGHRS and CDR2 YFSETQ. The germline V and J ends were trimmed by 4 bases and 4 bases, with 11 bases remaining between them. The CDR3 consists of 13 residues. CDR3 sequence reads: CASSLTQSTEAFF. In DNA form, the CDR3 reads TGCGCCAGCAGCCTGACTCAGAGCACTGAAGCTTTCTTT.

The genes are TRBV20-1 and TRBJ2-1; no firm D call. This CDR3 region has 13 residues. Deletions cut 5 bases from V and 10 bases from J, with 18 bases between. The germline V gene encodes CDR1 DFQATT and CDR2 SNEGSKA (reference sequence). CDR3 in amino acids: CSAAMVGLHEQFF. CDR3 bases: TGCAGTGCTGCCATGGTAGGGCTCCACGAGCAGTTCTTC.

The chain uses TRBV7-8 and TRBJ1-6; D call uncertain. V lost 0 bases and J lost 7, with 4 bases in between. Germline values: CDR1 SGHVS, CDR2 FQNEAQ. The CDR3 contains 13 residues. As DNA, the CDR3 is TGTGCCAGCAGCTTAGCGATCAATTCACCCCTCCACTTT. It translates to CASSLAINSPLHF.

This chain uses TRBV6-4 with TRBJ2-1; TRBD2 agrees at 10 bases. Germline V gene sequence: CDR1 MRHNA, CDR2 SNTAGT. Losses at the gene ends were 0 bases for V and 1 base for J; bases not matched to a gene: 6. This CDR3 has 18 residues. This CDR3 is CASSDSSGGAGSYNEQFF. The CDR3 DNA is TGTGCCAGCAGTGACTCGAGCGGGGGGGCGGGGTCCTACAATGAGCAGTTCTTC.

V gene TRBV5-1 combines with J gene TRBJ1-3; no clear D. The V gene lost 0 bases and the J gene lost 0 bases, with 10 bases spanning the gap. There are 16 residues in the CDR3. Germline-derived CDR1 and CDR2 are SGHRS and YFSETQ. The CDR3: CASSLVSGSSGNTIYF. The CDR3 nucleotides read TGCGCCAGCAGCTTGGTTTCGGGCAGCTCTGGAAACACCATATATTTT.

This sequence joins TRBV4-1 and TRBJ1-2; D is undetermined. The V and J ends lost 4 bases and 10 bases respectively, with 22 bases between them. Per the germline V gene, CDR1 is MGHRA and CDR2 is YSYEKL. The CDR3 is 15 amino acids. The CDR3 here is CASSRNLGPGFDYTF. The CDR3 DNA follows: TGCGCCAGCAGCCGGAACCTAGGGCCTGGCTTTGACTACACCTTC.

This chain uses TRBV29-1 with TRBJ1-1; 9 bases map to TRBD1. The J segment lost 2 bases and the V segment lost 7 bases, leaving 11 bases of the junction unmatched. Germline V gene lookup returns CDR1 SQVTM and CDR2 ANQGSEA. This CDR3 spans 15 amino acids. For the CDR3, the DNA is TGCAGCGCCCAACAGGGGGCCATTCCAAACACTGAAGCTTTCTTT. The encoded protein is CSAQQGAIPNTEAFF.

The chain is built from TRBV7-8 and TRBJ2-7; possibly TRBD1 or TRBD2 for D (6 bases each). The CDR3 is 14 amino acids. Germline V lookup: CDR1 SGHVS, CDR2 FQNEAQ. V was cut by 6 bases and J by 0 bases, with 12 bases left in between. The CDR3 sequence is CASSVRGLSYEQYF. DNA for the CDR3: TGTGCCAGCAGTGTTCGGGGGCTCTCCTACGAGCAGTACTTC.

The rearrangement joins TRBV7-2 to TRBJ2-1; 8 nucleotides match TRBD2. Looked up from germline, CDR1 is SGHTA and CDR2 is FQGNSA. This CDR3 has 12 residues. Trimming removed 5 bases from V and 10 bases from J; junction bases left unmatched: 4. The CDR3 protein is CASSPRLAEQFF. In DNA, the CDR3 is TGTGCCAGCAGCCCCCGACTAGCGGAGCAGTTCTTC.

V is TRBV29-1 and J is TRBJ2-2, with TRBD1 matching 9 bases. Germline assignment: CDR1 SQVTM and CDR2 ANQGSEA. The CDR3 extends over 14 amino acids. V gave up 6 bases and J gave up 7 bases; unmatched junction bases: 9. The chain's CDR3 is CSVPTGGNGGELFF. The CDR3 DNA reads TGCAGCGTCCCCACAGGGGGCAATGGCGGGGAGCTGTTTTTT.

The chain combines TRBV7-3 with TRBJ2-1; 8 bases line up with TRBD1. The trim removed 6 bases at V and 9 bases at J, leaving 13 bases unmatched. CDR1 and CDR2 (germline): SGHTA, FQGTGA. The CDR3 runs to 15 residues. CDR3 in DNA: TGTGCCAGCAGTCGCACTAGGACAGGGAAAGGTGAGCAGTTCTTC. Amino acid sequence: CASSRTRTGKGEQFF.

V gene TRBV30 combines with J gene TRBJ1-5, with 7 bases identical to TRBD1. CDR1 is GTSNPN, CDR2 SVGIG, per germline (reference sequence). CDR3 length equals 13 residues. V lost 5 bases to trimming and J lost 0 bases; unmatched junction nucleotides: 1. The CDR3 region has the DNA TGTGCCTGGGGGACAGCTAGCAATCAGCCCCAGCATTTT. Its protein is CAWGTASNQPQHF.

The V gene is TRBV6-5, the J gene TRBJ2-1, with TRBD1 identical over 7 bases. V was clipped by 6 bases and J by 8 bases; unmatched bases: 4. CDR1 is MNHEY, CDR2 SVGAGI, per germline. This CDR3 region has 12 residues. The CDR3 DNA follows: TGTGCCAGCAGCCCGACAGGGTATGAGCAGTTCTTC. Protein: CASSPTGYEQFF.